This entry lists 5 T cell receptor beta chains sequenced from one sample in a study of preoperative IRX-2 immunotherapy in early breast cancer. Treatment in this sample: preoperative locoregional IRX-2 cytokine immunotherapy. The assay was immunoSEQ multiplex PCR, and TCRdb's table has in-frame clones only and misses some. Seen here are roughly 29,000 clones, 90% observed once, and the top ten hold 8.5% to 10%. Sampling was conducted from a patient treated with IRX-2 immunotherapy. The origin of the receptors is a human donor with breast cancer.

This chain links TRBV7-9 with TRBJ2-3, with 10 bases identical to TRBD2. V trimming: 7 bases; J trimming: 3 bases; junction bases outside the gene matches: 13. CDR3 length equals 17 residues. Germline-derived CDR1 and CDR2 are SEHNR and FQNEAQ (reference sequence). CDR3 sequence reads: CASTKTTSGLGTDTQYF. CDR3 nucleotide sequence: TGTGCCAGCACCAAAACGACTAGCGGGCTGGGGACAGATACGCAGTATTTT.

J is TRBJ2-7 and V is TRBV4-1, with a weak D call TRBD2 (5 bases). The CDR3 contains 14 residues. The V end lost 3 bases, the J end lost 2 bases, and 11 bases lay between the germline ends. Germline loops: CDR1 MGHRA, CDR2 YSYEKL. CDR3 sequence (DNA): TGCGCCAGCAGCCAGGTGGGAGAGACCTACGAGCAGTACTTC. This encodes CASSQVGETYEQYF.

V usage is TRBV29-1 and J usage is TRBJ1-1; possible D gene TRBD1, 5 bases. This CDR3 comprises 13 residues. The germline CDR1 and CDR2 sequences are SQVTM and ANQGSEA. Trimming left V 5 bases short and J 3 bases short, with 13 bases between. The CDR3 DNA reads TGCAGCGTTAATTCAGGGCCGGACACTGAAGCTTTCTTT. Amino acid sequence: CSVNSGPDTEAFF.

The V gene is TRBV6-5, the J gene TRBJ2-7, with 13 bases lining up with TRBD2. Germline V gene data show CDR1 as MNHEY and CDR2 as SVGAGI. The CDR3 covers 15 residues. V lost 3 bases to trimming and J lost 5 bases; unmatched junction nucleotides: 4. CDR3 DNA sequence: TGTGCCAGCAGTTATAGGGGACTAGCGGGGAACGAGCAGTACTTC. It codes for CASSYRGLAGNEQYF.

The J gene is TRBJ2-5, the V gene TRBV5-4; TRBD1 is a possible D gene (5 bases). Germline V gene lookup returns CDR1 SGHNT and CDR2 YYREEE (reference sequence). Trimming left V 0 bases short and J 4 bases short, with 7 bases between. This CDR3 has 13 amino acids. This CDR3 reads CASSLVGVETQYF. The DNA of the CDR3 is TGTGCCAGCAGCTTGGTAGGGGTAGAGACCCAGTACTTC.